These T cell receptor beta chains were read from a single sample in a study of blood T cells in healthy people across ages. From the 5' RACE reads, TCRdb called clonotypes with MiXCR, one entry per CDR3 protein. In the table there are hundreds of thousands of distinct CDR3 sequences, about 51% of which are singletons. Input material: blood. The receptors come from a woman at least 80 years old in good health. The CDR3 runs from the conserved cysteine through the conserved F or W. A D gene is named only where the DNA matches it firmly. Clone size, where shown, is once, few, many, or a class for clones that have expanded.

clone size: -
D gene: -
J gene: TRBJ2-4
V gene: TRBV20-1
CDR3 DNA: TGCAGTGCTATAGAGGCAGGGGCCAAAAACATTCAGTACTTC
CDR3 protein: CSAIEAGAKNIQYF

clone size: -
D gene: TRBD2
J gene: TRBJ2-5
V gene: TRBV7-3
CDR3 DNA: TGTGCCAGCAGCTTACTCGGACTAGCGACCTACAATGAGCAGTACTTC
CDR3 protein: CASSLLGLATYNEQYF

clone size: -
D gene: -
J gene: TRBJ2-1
V gene: TRBV7-3
CDR3 DNA: TGTGCCAGCGCCGCGGCGCGGGGCTACAATGAGCAGTTCTTC
CDR3 protein: CASAAARGYNEQFF

clone size: -
D gene: TRBD1
J gene: TRBJ1-6
V gene: TRBV7-2
CDR3 DNA: TGTGCCAGCAGCTCGGATGGGACAGGGTCCAATAATTCACCCCTCCACTTT
CDR3 protein: CASSSDGTGSNNSPLHF

clone size: -
D gene: -
J gene: TRBJ2-7
V gene: TRBV7-9
CDR3 DNA: TGTGCCAGCAGCCCCCATACCGAGCAGTACTTC
CDR3 protein: CASSPHTEQYF

clone size: -
D gene: -
J gene: TRBJ2-1
V gene: TRBV10-3
CDR3 DNA: TGTGCCATCAGTGCGTCTGGGGACACGTACAATGAGCAGTTCTTC
CDR3 protein: CAISASGDTYNEQFF

clone size: -
D gene: -
J gene: TRBJ2-2
V gene: TRBV5-1
CDR3 DNA: TGCGCCAGCAGCTTGGCCCCAGAGAGCACCGGGGAGCTGTTTTTT
CDR3 protein: CASSLAPESTGELFF

clone size: -
D gene: -
J gene: TRBJ2-1
V gene: TRBV28
CDR3 DNA: TGTGCCAGCAGTTTCTCGGCCAAGCAATACAATGAGCAGTTCTTC
CDR3 protein: CASSFSAKQYNEQFF

clone size: many
D gene: -
J gene: TRBJ1-1
V gene: TRBV10-3
CDR3 DNA: TGTGCCATCAGTGAACCGGGACGGGTGAACACTGAAGCTTTCTTT
CDR3 protein: CAISEPGRVNTEAFF

clone size: -
D gene: -
J gene: TRBJ2-2
V gene: TRBV24-1
CDR3 DNA: TGTGCCACCAGTGACCCGGAGGGGAGGTCCGGGGAGCTGTTTTTT
CDR3 protein: CATSDPEGRSGELFF

clone size: -
D gene: -
J gene: TRBJ1-2
V gene: TRBV12-3/TRBV12-4
CDR3 DNA: TGTGCCAGCAGAGCACTCCCATGGGCAGGGCGAGGCTACACCTTC
CDR3 protein: CASRALPWAGRGYTF

clone size: -
D gene: -
J gene: TRBJ2-1
V gene: TRBV19
CDR3 DNA: TGTGCCAGTAGTATGACCGGGAACGAGCAGTTCTTC
CDR3 protein: CASSMTGNEQFF

clone size: many
D gene: TRBD2
J gene: TRBJ2-7
V gene: TRBV11-2
CDR3 DNA: TGTGCCAGCAGCACCCGACTAGCGGGTCCCTACGAGCAGTACTTC
CDR3 protein: CASSTRLAGPYEQYF

clone size: once
D gene: -
J gene: TRBJ1-1
V gene: TRBV20-1
CDR3 DNA: TGCAGTGCTAGAGGCCACACAGGGCGTGAAGCTTTCTTT
CDR3 protein: CSARGHTGREAFF

clone size: few
D gene: TRBD2
J gene: TRBJ2-1
V gene: TRBV7-9
CDR3 DNA: TGTGCCAGCTTCTCCGCACTAGCGGGAGTTTACAATGAGCAGTTCTTC
CDR3 protein: CASFSALAGVYNEQFF

clone size: many
D gene: TRBD2
J gene: TRBJ2-3
V gene: TRBV7-9
CDR3 DNA: TGTGCCATCCCCGTAGCGGGTTCCCCCGGATCAGATACGCAGTATTTT
CDR3 protein: CAIPVAGSPGSDTQYF

clone size: many
D gene: -
J gene: TRBJ2-5
V gene: TRBV29-1
CDR3 DNA: TGCAGCGGAAATTGGCTAGCGCAAGAGACCCAGTACTTC
CDR3 protein: CSGNWLAQETQYF

clone size: -
D gene: -
J gene: TRBJ1-5
V gene: TRBV19
CDR3 DNA: TGTGCCAGTAGACGGATAGGCAGCAATCAGCCCCAGCATTTT
CDR3 protein: CASRRIGSNQPQHF

clone size: few
D gene: TRBD2
J gene: TRBJ2-7
V gene: TRBV18
CDR3 DNA: TGTGCCAGCTCACAAGCGGGGGGCTACAATGAGCAGTACTTC
CDR3 protein: CASSQAGGYNEQYF

clone size: -
D gene: -
J gene: TRBJ2-1
V gene: TRBV6-1
CDR3 DNA: TGTGCCAGCAGTCTACCGGGACAAGCCTTTGATGAGCAGTTCTTC
CDR3 protein: CASSLPGQAFDEQFF

clone size: once
D gene: -
J gene: TRBJ2-5
V gene: TRBV30
CDR3 DNA: TGTGCCCGGAGTACTGTGGTGAGGCAAGAGACCCAGTACTTC
CDR3 protein: CARSTVVRQETQYF

clone size: -
D gene: TRBD1
J gene: TRBJ2-5
V gene: TRBV29-1
CDR3 DNA: TGCAGCGTCCTGGACAGGGGGAAAGAGACCCAGTACTTC
CDR3 protein: CSVLDRGKETQYF

clone size: -
D gene: -
J gene: TRBJ1-5
V gene: TRBV12-3/TRBV12-4
CDR3 DNA: TGTGCCGGCAGTCTCCCCTCGTTGGGGGTAAGCAATCAGCCCCAGCATTTT
CDR3 protein: CAGSLPSLGVSNQPQHF

clone size: -
D gene: TRBD1
J gene: TRBJ2-7
V gene: TRBV12-3/TRBV12-4
CDR3 DNA: TGTGCCAGCAGTTTAGGGAAGAGACAGGGGGCATACGAGCAGTACTTC
CDR3 protein: CASSLGKRQGAYEQYF

clone size: many
D gene: -
J gene: TRBJ2-1
V gene: TRBV5-1
CDR3 DNA: TGCGCCAGCAGGGGCCAGCGGATCTACAATGAGCAGTTCTTC
CDR3 protein: CASRGQRIYNEQFF

clone size: -
D gene: -
J gene: TRBJ2-1
V gene: TRBV28
CDR3 DNA: TGTGCCAGCAGTTCACCCGTAGGGTCCCGGGACAATGAGCAGTTCTTC
CDR3 protein: CASSSPVGSRDNEQFF

clone size: -
D gene: -
J gene: TRBJ2-3
V gene: TRBV4-3
CDR3 DNA: TGCGCCAGCAGCCAAGATCCTAAGGGGGGCAGCACAGATACGCAGTATTTT
CDR3 protein: CASSQDPKGGSTDTQYF

clone size: few
D gene: TRBD1
J gene: TRBJ2-7
V gene: TRBV5-1
CDR3 DNA: TGCGCCAGCAGCGTCGGGACAGGTAACAATGAGCAGTACTTC
CDR3 protein: CASSVGTGNNEQYF

clone size: few
D gene: -
J gene: TRBJ2-3
V gene: TRBV29-1
CDR3 DNA: TGCAGCGTTGACTACCTCCGGGAGACCCAACCGGGTACGCAGTATTTT
CDR3 protein: CSVDYLRETQPGTQYF

clone size: many
D gene: TRBD2
J gene: TRBJ2-3
V gene: TRBV12-5
CDR3 DNA: TGTGCTAGTGGCCGCAGAGCGGGGGGGAGCACAGATACGCAGTATTTT
CDR3 protein: CASGRRAGGSTDTQYF

clone size: -
D gene: -
J gene: TRBJ1-2
V gene: TRBV7-9
CDR3 DNA: TGTGCCAGCAGAGAACAGGGTCGTAACTATGGCTACACCTTC
CDR3 protein: CASREQGRNYGYTF

clone size: once
D gene: TRBD2
J gene: TRBJ2-5
V gene: TRBV28
CDR3 DNA: TGTGCCAGCAGTTTGTCAGCGGGGGGGCTAGAGACCCAGTACTTC
CDR3 protein: CASSLSAGGLETQYF

clone size: -
D gene: TRBD1
J gene: TRBJ2-3
V gene: TRBV13
CDR3 DNA: TGTGCCAGCAGCTCGACAGGGGGTGACACAGATACGCAGTATTTT
CDR3 protein: CASSSTGGDTDTQYF

clone size: -
D gene: -
J gene: TRBJ1-1
V gene: TRBV15
CDR3 DNA: TGTGCCACCAGCAGAGTTTGGGAGGGTGACACTGAAGCTTTCTTT
CDR3 protein: CATSRVWEGDTEAFF

clone size: many
D gene: -
J gene: TRBJ1-6
V gene: TRBV28
CDR3 DNA: TGTGCCAGCAGTTCCCCACGACGGACTTCACCCCTCCACTTT
CDR3 protein: CASSSPRRTSPLHF

clone size: -
D gene: TRBD2
J gene: TRBJ2-1
V gene: TRBV11-2
CDR3 DNA: TGTGCCAGCAGCTTAGATTTTGGCGGGAGTTCCTACAATGAGCAGTTCTTC
CDR3 protein: CASSLDFGGSSYNEQFF

clone size: -
D gene: -
J gene: TRBJ2-6
V gene: TRBV20-1
CDR3 DNA: TGCAGTGCTAGAGAATATTGGACGGGGAACTCTGGGGCCAACGTCCTGACTTTC
CDR3 protein: CSAREYWTGNSGANVLTF

clone size: -
D gene: TRBD2
J gene: TRBJ2-3
V gene: TRBV28
CDR3 DNA: TGTGCCACTCTCCCCGGGGTTAGCGGGGAACCAGATACGCAGTATTTT
CDR3 protein: CATLPGVSGEPDTQYF

clone size: -
D gene: -
J gene: TRBJ2-1
V gene: TRBV24-1
CDR3 DNA: TGTGCCACCAGTGATTTGTCGCAGGGTCGGAACTACGATGAGCAGTTCTTC
CDR3 protein: CATSDLSQGRNYDEQFF

clone size: -
D gene: TRBD1
J gene: TRBJ1-2
V gene: TRBV3-1
CDR3 DNA: TGTGCCAGCAGCCCAGGGGGCTGGATCTATGGCTACACCTTC
CDR3 protein: CASSPGGWIYGYTF

clone size: -
D gene: -
J gene: TRBJ2-7
V gene: TRBV7-2
CDR3 DNA: TGTGCCAGCAGCTTAGTCAGCGGAGCTGGGCTCTACGAGCAGTACTTC
CDR3 protein: CASSLVSGAGLYEQYF

clone size: many
D gene: -
J gene: TRBJ2-3
V gene: TRBV14
CDR3 DNA: TGTGCCAGCAGCCAAGTAATGGACGGCTATTTGGATACGCAGTATTTT
CDR3 protein: CASSQVMDGYLDTQYF

clone size: -
D gene: TRBD2
J gene: TRBJ2-1
V gene: TRBV29-1
CDR3 DNA: TGCAGCTTTCTTAGCGGGAGTATTTACAATGAGCAGTTCTTC
CDR3 protein: CSFLSGSIYNEQFF

clone size: few
D gene: -
J gene: TRBJ2-1
V gene: TRBV27
CDR3 DNA: TGTGCCAGCAGTTCCACCCAGCGTAGGAGAGGGAATGAGCAGTTCTTC
CDR3 protein: CASSSTQRRRGNEQFF

clone size: many
D gene: -
J gene: TRBJ2-5
V gene: TRBV11-2
CDR3 DNA: TGTGCCAGCAGCTTAGATACAGGAAAAGAGACCCAGTACTTC
CDR3 protein: CASSLDTGKETQYF

clone size: many
D gene: -
J gene: TRBJ1-2
V gene: TRBV7-2
CDR3 DNA: TGTGCCAGCAGCCCGTACTATGGCTACACCTTC
CDR3 protein: CASSPYYGYTF

clone size: -
D gene: -
J gene: TRBJ2-5
V gene: TRBV29-1
CDR3 DNA: TGCAGCGTTGCCCCTGTTAATGAGCAGTACTTC
CDR3 protein: CSVAPVNEQYF

clone size: -
D gene: -
J gene: TRBJ2-5
V gene: TRBV25-1
CDR3 DNA: TGTGCCAGTAGCAATAAACTCGGGTTAGACAATGAGCGGTACTTC
CDR3 protein: CASSNKLGLDNERYF

clone size: -
D gene: TRBD1
J gene: TRBJ1-2
V gene: TRBV7-9
CDR3 DNA: TGTGCCAGCAGGCGCGCTGAGACAGGGATTGGGTCCTATGGCTACACCTTC
CDR3 protein: CASRRAETGIGSYGYTF

clone size: many
D gene: -
J gene: TRBJ2-1
V gene: TRBV5-6
CDR3 DNA: TGTGCCAGCAGCTTGGCCCCCTTCGCGGGGAATGAGCAGTTCTTC
CDR3 protein: CASSLAPFAGNEQFF